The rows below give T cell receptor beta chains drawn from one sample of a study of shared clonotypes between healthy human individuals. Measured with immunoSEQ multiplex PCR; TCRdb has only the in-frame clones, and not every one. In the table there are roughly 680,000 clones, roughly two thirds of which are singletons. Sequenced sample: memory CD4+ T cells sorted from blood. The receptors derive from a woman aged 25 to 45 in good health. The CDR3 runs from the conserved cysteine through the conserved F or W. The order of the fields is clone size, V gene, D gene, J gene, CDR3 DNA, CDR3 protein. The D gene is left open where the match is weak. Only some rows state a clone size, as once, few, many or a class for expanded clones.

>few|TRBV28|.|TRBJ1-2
TGTGCCAGCAGAACTATCAATAAGGACGACTATGGCTACACCTTC
CASRTINKDDYGYTF
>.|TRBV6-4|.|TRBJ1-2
TGTGCCAGCAGTTCTCACAGCGGAGAAATCGGCTACACCTTC
CASSSHSGEIGYTF
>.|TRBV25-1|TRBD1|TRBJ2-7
TGTGCCAGCAGTGAGTCGGACAGGGGCCCCCACTCCTACGAGCAGTACTTC
CASSESDRGPHSYEQYF
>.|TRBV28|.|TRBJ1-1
TGTGCCAGCAGTTATACAGGAGCTGCTGGGGCTTTCTTT
CASSYTGAAGAFF
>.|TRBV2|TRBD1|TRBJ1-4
TGTGCCAGCAGTTTAACAGGGGGCGAAAAACTGTTTTTT
CASSLTGGEKLFF
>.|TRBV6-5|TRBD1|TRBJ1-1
TGTGCCAGCAGTTACGGGGACAGAGGACGTACTGAAGCTTTCTTT
CASSYGDRGRTEAFF
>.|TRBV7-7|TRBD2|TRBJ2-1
TGTGCCAGCAGCTTGCTGGGGGGGAACAATGAGCAGTTCTTC
CASSLLGGNNEQFF
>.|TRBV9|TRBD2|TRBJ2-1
TGTGCCAGCAGCGAGAGGGGTAGCGGGGTTTACAATGAGCAGTTCTTC
CASSERGSGVYNEQFF
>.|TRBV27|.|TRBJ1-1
TGTGCCAGTTGGGAGCCCTTGAACACTGAAGCTTTCTTT
CASWEPLNTEAFF
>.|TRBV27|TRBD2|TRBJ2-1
TGTGCCAGCTTGCCAGTAGCGGGAGTTGTCGATGAGCAGTTCTTC
CASLPVAGVVDEQFF
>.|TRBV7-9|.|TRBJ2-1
TGTGCCAGCAGCTTTGGGGGTAAAGGCTCCTACAATGAGCAGTTCTTC
CASSFGGKGSYNEQFF
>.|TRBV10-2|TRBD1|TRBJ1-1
TGCGCCAGCAGTGAGAGGGGAAACAGGGGAAACACTGAAGCTTTCTTT
CASSERGNRGNTEAFF
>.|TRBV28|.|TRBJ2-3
TGTGCCAGCAGGGGGACAGATACGCAGTATTTT
CASRGTDTQYF
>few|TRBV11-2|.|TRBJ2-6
TGTGCCAGCAGGGCCTCTGGGGCCAACGTCCTGACTTTC
CASRASGANVLTF
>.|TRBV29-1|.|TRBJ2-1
TGCAGCGCCGAGCGGGTAGGTGCTGAGCAGTTCTTC
CSAERVGAEQFF
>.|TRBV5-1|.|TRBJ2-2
TGCGCCAGCAGCTCGACAGCTTACAACACCGGGGAGCTGTTTTTT
CASSSTAYNTGELFF
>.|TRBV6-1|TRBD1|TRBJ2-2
TGTGCCAGATACACCCAGGGGGCCGACGGGGAGCTGTTTTTT
CARYTQGADGELFF
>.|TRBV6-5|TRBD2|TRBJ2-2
TGTGCCAGCAGATTAGGGCTAGCGGACACCGGGGAGCTGTTTTTT
CASRLGLADTGELFF
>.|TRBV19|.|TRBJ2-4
TGTGCCAGTAAGCGTCAGAACATTCAGTACTTC
CASKRQNIQYF
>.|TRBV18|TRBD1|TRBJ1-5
TGTGCCAGCTCACCTCAAGACAGGGACAACCAGCCCCAGCATTTT
CASSPQDRDNQPQHF